This entry features one TCR beta chain sequence. Its antigen remains unknown. CDR1 and CDR2 (germline): MNHEY, SMNVEV (reference sequence). J was trimmed by 4 bases and V by 6 bases; bases with no gene match: 6. This CDR3 comprises 13 residues. The record originates from a study of Ad26.COV2.S vaccination and SARS-CoV-2 variants. Sequencing was performed with immunoSEQ multiplex PCR; in TCRdb, only in-frame clones are kept and a portion is missing. This table has just over 350,000 clones, roughly 94% appearing once. Study results and caveats: Vaccinated individuals (as opposed to placebo recipients) had higher spike-specific TCR breadth. Responses of spike-specific T cells (both CD8+ and CD4+) reportedly showed substantial breadth after vaccination. Breadth measured for non-spike TCRs was similar across vaccine and placebo recipients. Using TCR breadth and depth analyses may have led to underestimated total T cell responses.

The starting material was peripheral blood, obtained after recovery from COVID-19. The clonotype comes from a human donor who had recovered from COVID-19. The chain recombines TRBV27 with TRBJ2-7, with 7 bases lining up with TRBD2. The DNA of the CDR3 is TGTGCCAGCAGATCCGGCGGGAGTTACGAGCAGTACTTC. Its translation is CASRSGGSYEQYF.